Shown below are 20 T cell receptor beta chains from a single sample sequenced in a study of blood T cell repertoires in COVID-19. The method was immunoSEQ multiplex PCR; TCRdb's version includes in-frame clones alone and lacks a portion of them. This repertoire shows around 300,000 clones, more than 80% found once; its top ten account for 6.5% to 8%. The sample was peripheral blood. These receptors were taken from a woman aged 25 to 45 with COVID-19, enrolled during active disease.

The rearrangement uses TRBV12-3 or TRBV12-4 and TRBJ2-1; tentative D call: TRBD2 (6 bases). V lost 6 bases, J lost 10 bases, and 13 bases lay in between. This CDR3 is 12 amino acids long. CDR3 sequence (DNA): TGTGCCAGCAGACCCGAGGGGAGGGAGCAGTTCTTC. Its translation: CASRPEGREQFF.

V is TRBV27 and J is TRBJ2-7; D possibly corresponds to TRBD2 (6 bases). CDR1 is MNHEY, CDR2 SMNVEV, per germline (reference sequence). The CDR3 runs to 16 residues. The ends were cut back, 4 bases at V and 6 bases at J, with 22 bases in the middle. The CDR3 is CASSSTVGGEVGEQYF. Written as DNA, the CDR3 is TGTGCCAGCAGTTCAACGGTGGGCGGGGAGGTCGGCGAGCAGTACTTC.

Here the CDR3 reads CASSVDRGTYNEQFF. DNA of the CDR3: TGTGCCAGCAGTGTCGATCGCGGAACCTACAATGAGCAGTTCTTC. This chain connects TRBV2 to TRBJ2-1; D is uncertain. The CDR3 is made up of 15 amino acids. Germline CDR1 and CDR2: SNHLY and FYNNEI. Trimming removed 4 bases from V and 2 bases from J, with 12 bases in between.

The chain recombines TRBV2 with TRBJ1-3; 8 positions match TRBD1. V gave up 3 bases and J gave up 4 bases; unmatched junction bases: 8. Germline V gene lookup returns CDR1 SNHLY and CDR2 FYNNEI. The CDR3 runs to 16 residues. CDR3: CASSEGQEGLGNTIYF. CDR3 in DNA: TGTGCCAGCAGTGAGGGACAGGAAGGCCTCGGAAACACCATATATTTT.

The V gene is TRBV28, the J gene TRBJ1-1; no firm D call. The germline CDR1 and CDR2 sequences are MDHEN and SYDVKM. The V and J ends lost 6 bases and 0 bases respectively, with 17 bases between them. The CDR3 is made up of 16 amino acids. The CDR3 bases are TGTGCCAGCAGCTCGAGGGAAAGGATCATGAACACTGAAGCTTTCTTT. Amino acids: CASSSRERIMNTEAFF. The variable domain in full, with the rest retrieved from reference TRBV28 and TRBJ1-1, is DVKVTQSSRYLVKRTGEKVFLECVQDMDHENMFWYRQDPGLGLRLIYFSYDVKMKEKGDIPEGYSVSREKKERFSLILESASTNQTSMYLCASSSRERIMNTEAFFGQGTRLTVV.

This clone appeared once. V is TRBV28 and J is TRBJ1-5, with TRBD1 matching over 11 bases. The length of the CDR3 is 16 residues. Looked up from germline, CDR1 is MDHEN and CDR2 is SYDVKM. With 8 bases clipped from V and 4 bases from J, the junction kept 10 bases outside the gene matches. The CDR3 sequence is CASDLTGTGGNQPQHF. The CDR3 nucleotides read TGTGCCAGCGATTTAACCGGGACAGGGGGTAATCAGCCCCAGCATTTT.

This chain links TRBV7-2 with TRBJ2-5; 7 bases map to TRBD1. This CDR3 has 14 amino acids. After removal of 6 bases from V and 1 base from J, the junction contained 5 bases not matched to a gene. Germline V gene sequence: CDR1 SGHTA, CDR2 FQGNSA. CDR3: CASSPDRVQETQYF. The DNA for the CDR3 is TGTGCCAGCAGTCCCGACAGGGTCCAAGAGACCCAGTACTTC.

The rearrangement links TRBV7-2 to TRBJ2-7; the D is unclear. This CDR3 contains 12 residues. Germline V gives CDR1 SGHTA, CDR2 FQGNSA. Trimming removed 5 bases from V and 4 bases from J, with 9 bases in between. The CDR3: CASSLTIYEQYF. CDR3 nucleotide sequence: TGTGCCAGCAGCCTTACAATTTACGAGCAGTACTTC.

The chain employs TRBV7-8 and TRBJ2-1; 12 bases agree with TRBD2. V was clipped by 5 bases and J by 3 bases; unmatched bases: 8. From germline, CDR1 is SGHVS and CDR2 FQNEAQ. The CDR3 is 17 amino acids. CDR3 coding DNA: TGTGCCAGCAGCCCGCCTAGCGGGAGGGCCCACTACAATGAGCAGTTCTTC. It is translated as CASSPPSGRAHYNEQFF. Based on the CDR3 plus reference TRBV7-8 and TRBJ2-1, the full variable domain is GAGVSQSPRYKVAKRGQDVALRCDPISGHVSLFWYQQALGQGPEFLTYFQNEAQLDKSGLPSDRFFAERPEGSVSTLKIQRTQQEDSAVYLCASSPPSGRAHYNEQFFGPGTRLTVL.

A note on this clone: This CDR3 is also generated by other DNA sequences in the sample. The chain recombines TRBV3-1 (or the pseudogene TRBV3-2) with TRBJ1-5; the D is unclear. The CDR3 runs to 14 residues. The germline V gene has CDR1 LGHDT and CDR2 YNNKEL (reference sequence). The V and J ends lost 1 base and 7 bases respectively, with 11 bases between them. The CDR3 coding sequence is TGTGCCAGCAGCCAAGTGGAGGGTGGCCAGCCCCAGCATTTT. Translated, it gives CASSQVEGGQPQHF.

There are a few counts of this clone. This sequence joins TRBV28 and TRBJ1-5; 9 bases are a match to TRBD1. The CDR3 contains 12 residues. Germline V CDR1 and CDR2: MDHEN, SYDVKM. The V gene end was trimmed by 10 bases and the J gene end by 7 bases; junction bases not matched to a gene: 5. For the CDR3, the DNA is TGTGCCACCGGGACAGGGACCCAGCCCCAGCATTTT. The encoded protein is CATGTGTQPQHF. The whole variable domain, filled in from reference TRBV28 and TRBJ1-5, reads DVKVTQSSRYLVKRTGEKVFLECVQDMDHENMFWYRQDPGLGLRLIYFSYDVKMKEKGDIPEGYSVSREKKERFSLILESASTNQTSMYLCATGTGTQPQHFGDGTRLSIL.

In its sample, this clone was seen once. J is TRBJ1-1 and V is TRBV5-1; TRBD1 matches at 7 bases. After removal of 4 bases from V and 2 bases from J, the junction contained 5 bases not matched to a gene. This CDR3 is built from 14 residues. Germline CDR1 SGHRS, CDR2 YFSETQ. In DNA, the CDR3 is TGCGCCAGCAGCCGGGACAGCTCCAACACTGAAGCTTTCTTT. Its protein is CASSRDSSNTEAFF.

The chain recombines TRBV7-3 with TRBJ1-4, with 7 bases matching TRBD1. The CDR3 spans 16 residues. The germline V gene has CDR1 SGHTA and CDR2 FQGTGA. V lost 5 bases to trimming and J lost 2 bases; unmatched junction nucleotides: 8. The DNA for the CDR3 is TGTGCCAGCAGCCGGGGGTACAGGGGTACTAATGAAAAACTGTTTTTT. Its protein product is CASSRGYRGTNEKLFF.

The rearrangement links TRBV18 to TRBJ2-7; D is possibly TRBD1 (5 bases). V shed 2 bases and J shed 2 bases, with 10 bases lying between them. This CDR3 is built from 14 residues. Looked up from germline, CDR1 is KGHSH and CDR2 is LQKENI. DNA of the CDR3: TGTGCCAGCTCACCATTACAGGTCACCTACGAGCAGTACTTC. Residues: CASSPLQVTYEQYF.

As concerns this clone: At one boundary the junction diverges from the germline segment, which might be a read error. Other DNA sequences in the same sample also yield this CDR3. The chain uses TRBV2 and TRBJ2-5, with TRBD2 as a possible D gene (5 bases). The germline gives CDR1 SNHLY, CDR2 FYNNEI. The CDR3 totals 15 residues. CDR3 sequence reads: CASSQEDLIQETQYF. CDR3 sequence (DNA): TGTGCCAGTTCCCAAGAGGACTTAATCCAAGAGACCCAATACTTC.

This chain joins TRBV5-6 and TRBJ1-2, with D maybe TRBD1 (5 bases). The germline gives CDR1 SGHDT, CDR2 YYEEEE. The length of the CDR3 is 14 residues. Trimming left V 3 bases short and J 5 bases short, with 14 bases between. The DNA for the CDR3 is TGTGCCAGCAGCTCCCCGACCGGGGGATATGGCTACACCTTC. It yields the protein CASSSPTGGYGYTF. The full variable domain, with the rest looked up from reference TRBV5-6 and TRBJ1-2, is DAGVTQSPTHLIKTRGQQVTLRCSPKSGHDTVSWYQQALGQGPQFIFQYYEEEERQRGNFPDRFSGHQFPNYSSELNVNALLLGDSALYLCASSSPTGGYGYTFGSGTRLTVV.

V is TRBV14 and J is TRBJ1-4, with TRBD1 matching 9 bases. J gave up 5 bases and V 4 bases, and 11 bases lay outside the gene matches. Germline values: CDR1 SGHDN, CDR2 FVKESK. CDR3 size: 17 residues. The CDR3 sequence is CASSRRHGDRENEKLFF. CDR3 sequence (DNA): TGTGCCAGCAGCCGCAGACACGGGGACAGGGAAAATGAAAAACTGTTTTTT.

CDR3 loop: CASSLARVGAGYEQYF. In DNA form, the CDR3 reads TGTGCCAGCAGCTTAGCGCGCGTGGGGGCGGGCTACGAGCAGTACTTC. This chain joins TRBV7-9 and TRBJ2-7, with a possible D match to TRBD1 (6 bases). The CDR3 consists of 16 residues. The germline V and J ends were trimmed by 0 bases and 3 bases, with 15 bases remaining between them. Per germline, CDR1 SEHNR and CDR2 FQNEAQ (reference sequence).

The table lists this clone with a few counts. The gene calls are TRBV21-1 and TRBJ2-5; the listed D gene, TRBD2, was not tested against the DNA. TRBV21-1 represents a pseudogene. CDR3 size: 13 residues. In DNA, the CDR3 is TGTGCCAGCAGCAAACTAGGCCAAGAGACCCAGTACTTC. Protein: CASSKLGQETQYF.

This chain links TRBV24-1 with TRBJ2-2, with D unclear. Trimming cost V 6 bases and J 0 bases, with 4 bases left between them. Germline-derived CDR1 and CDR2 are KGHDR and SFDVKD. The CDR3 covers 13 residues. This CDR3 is CATSLANTGELFF. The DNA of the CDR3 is TGTGCCACCAGTCTAGCGAACACCGGGGAGCTGTTTTTT.